This entry lists 3 T cell receptor beta chains sequenced from one sample in a study of shared clonotypes between healthy human individuals. Clones were sequenced by immunoSEQ multiplex PCR, and TCRdb holds only the in-frame ones, with some missing. The table lists about 2.3 million clones, approximately 95% of them singletons. Sequencing was performed on naive CD4+ T cells from PBMCs. Subset of the sample: CD45RA+ positively selected. These receptors were taken from a man younger than 35 in good health. Some clones in this sample may be carry-over from other donors' samples.

The rearrangement uses TRBV6-6 and TRBJ1-2; D not resolved. The V end was cut by 0 bases, the J end by 6 bases, with 14 bases between. The CDR3 covers 15 residues. Germline loops: CDR1 MNHNY, CDR2 SVGAGI (reference sequence). As DNA, the CDR3 is TGTGCCAGCAGTTACTCGAATCGCGGGTATGATGGCTACACCTTC. Translation gives CASSYSNRGYDGYTF.

The chain couples TRBV5-1 to TRBJ2-5; 10 bases are shared with TRBD2. CDR3 length: 15 amino acids. V dropped 4 bases and J dropped 9; count of bases not matched to a gene: 12. Per germline, CDR1 SGHRS and CDR2 YFSETQ. The CDR3 loop is CASSPNLGTSDSQYF. The CDR3, as DNA: TGCGCCAGCAGCCCCAACCTAGGGACTAGCGACTCCCAGTACTTC. The whole variable domain, filled in from reference TRBV5-1 and TRBJ2-5, reads KAGVTQTPRYLIKTRGQQVTLSCSPISGHRSVSWYQQTPGQGLQFLFEYFSETQRNKGNFPGRFSGRQFSNSRSEMNVSTLELGDSALYLCASSPNLGTSDSQYFGPGTRLLVL.

The genes are TRBV5-1 and TRBJ2-5; tentatively, D is TRBD1 (5 bases). The CDR3 is 14 amino acids. V was pared by 2 bases and J by 3 bases, with 11 bases between. CDR1 and CDR2 (germline): SGHRS, YFSETQ. The CDR3 DNA sequence: TGCGCCAGCAGCTTAGGGGAAGGTAAAGAGACCCAGTACTTC. Residues: CASSLGEGKETQYF.